This TCR beta chain was obtained from a study of hypomethylating agent response in myelodysplastic syndrome. Study in general: Most often mutated was TET2, found in about 50% of the 11 patients. Roughly five patients were non-responders, while six showed complete response or hematologic improvement. Complete response or hematologic improvement counted as response; others were non-responders.

TCRdb's copy holds only in-frame clones and misses some; the assay was immunoSEQ multiplex PCR. Among several thousand clones listed, about four fifths were seen once. The V end was cut by 0 bases, the J end by 9 bases, with 18 bases between. Germline V lookup: CDR1 LGHNA, CDR2 YNFKEQ. This CDR3 region has 17 residues. The receptor was isolated from a human donor with myelodysplastic syndrome. J is TRBJ1-6 and V is TRBV4-2; no definite D call. The sequencing here drew on bone marrow, taken before or after starting hypomethylating agent treatment for myelodysplastic syndrome (not recorded which). CDR3 residues: CASSQDREVSSRSPLHF. In DNA, the CDR3 is TGTGCCAGCAGCCAAGATCGGGAGGTTAGCTCCCGTTCACCCCTCCACTTT.